This T cell receptor beta chain was sequenced for a study of T cells in Graves' hyperthyroidism and ophthalmopathy. The study, taken as a whole, reports: Among clonotypes expanded in thyroid above 0.001, most were also found in blood.

Amplified TCR beta CDR3 regions derived from RNA transcripts. First-round RT-PCR of the TCR CDR3 relied on the HTBI primer set. TCRdb re-called the multiplex PCR reads through MiXCR, storing one row per CDR3 protein. Altogether about 600,000 distinct CDR3 sequences are present, 15% to 20% being singletons, with the ten largest covering around 3.3%. This clonotype has only a few counts. Its antigen remains unidentified. Duration under 3 months, a NOSPECS grade of at least 4, and a Clinical Activity Score of at least 3 characterized the ophthalmopathy patients. Uncontrolled infection, other autoimmune disease, pregnancy or lactation disqualified patients from enrolment. An approximately 9.4 ml volume of fresh peripheral blood provided the PBMCs. The sequenced sample was blood. This TCR was sampled from a woman aged 40 to 49 with Graves' ophthalmopathy.

The CDR3, as DNA: TGCAGTGTTCGGAGGGGGGAATATGGCTACACCTTC. It codes for CSVRRGEYGYTF. The chain has TRBV20-1 and TRBJ1-2; D perhaps matches TRBD1 (6 bases). The CDR3 loop spans 12 amino acids. Germline loops: CDR1 DFQATT, CDR2 SNEGSKA (reference sequence). Trimming shortened V by 7 bases and J by 5 bases, and 14 bases separated the two germline ends.